Sequencing of this TCR beta chain was carried out in a study of regulatory T cells in long-lasting Graves disease. Sample time point: newly diagnosed GD, antithyroid drugs for less than 3 months. Extracted PBMC RNA gave rise to the TCR library. This clonotype turned up a few times. Its antigen is unknown. One end of the junction does not line up with germline, which may come from a read error. General observations from the study: Persistent Graves' disease cases displayed lower TCR diversity than newly diagnosed ones. Persistent disease exhibited a predilection for TRBV28, TRBJ1-2 and TRBJ2-5.

Germline CDR1 reads SSHAT; CDR2 reads FNYEAQ (reference sequence). The CDR3 contains 16 residues. To make TCR beta libraries, researchers used iRepertoire HTBI primers and Arm-PCR of CDR3 regions. TCRdb independently ran MiXCR on the multiplex PCR reads; one entry per CDR3 protein. The sample lists around 470,000 distinct CDR3 sequences; 12% to 15% were seen once. The data also belong to a second study, concerning T cells in Graves' hyperthyroidism and ophthalmopathy. Per that paper: First-round RT-PCR with HTBI primers amplified the TCR CDR3 region.

Specimen: peripheral blood mononuclear cells (PBMCs), collected at new diagnosis, from a patient treated with antithyroid drugs. The sequence came from a woman between 45 and 65 years old with Graves disease. The chain has TRBV7-7 and TRBJ2-3, with 9 positions matching TRBD2. CDR3 loop: CASSATPGLATDTQYF. The CDR3 DNA is TGTGCTAGCAGCGCTACTCCGGGACTAGCAACAGATACGCAGTATTTT.